This T cell receptor beta chain emerged from a study of Graves' ophthalmopathy and Graves' hyperthyroidism. Certain patients were not enrolled. These were patients with other autoimmune diseases, uncontrolled infections, pregnancy or lactation. Thyroid ultrasound, orbital computed tomography, TRAb, serum thyroxine and clinical symptoms formed the basis of diagnosis. PBMCs came from roughly 9.1 ml of fresh peripheral blood. Germline V gene sequence: CDR1 MDHEN, CDR2 SYDVKM. V shed 5 bases and J 5 bases; nucleotides not matched to a gene: 11. This CDR3 comprises 15 residues. The study, taken as a whole, reports: The model's prediction of ophthalmopathy progression had 70.59% sensitivity and roughly 72% specificity.

A word on this clonotype: Its specificity is unknown.

RNA transcripts were the template, and TCR beta CDR3 regions were amplified from them. The workflow started with a first-round RT-PCR run with HTBI primers and then moved on to a second-round multiplex PCR. From the multiplex PCR reads, TCRdb called clonotypes with MiXCR, one entry per CDR3 protein. The sample shows approximately 460,000 distinct CDR3 sequences, under 15% of them seen only once. The sequence was collected from a woman aged 30 to 39 with Graves' ophthalmopathy. The sample consisted of blood. V gene TRBV28 combines with J gene TRBJ2-5; 7 bases line up with TRBD1. CDR3 bases: TGTGCCAGCAGTCAAATCGAACAGGGGCGCGAGACCCAGTACTTC. This gives the protein CASSQIEQGRETQYF.